Each of the 13 T cell receptor beta chains below was sequenced from the same sample in a study of T-cell reconstitution after alpha-beta-depleted transplantation in children. The authors prepared the TCRbeta library with unique molecular identifiers. TCRdb reanalysed the PCR reads using MiXCR and keeps one entry per CDR3 protein. The sample includes about 300,000 distinct CDR3 sequences, about a tenth of them seen just once. The starting material was PBMCs, obtained before TCRalphabeta/CD19-depleted stem cell transplant. The receptors come from a boy under two years old with acute myeloid leukemia, due to receive a stem cell transplant.

This clonotype appeared many times. The chain is built from TRBV7-6 and TRBJ1-1, with unresolved D. Germline CDR1 SGHVS, CDR2 FNYEAQ. Between the trimmed V and J ends, which lost 1 base and 2 bases, there was a span of 11 bases. The CDR3 totals 15 residues. The CDR3 DNA sequence: TGTGCCAGCAGCTTAGTTCGGGAAGGAAACACTGAAGCTTTCTTT. It specifies CASSLVREGNTEAFF.

This clonotype showed up many times. The chain uses TRBV28 and TRBJ1-6; D might be TRBD1 (6 bases). The CDR3 is 13 amino acids. The germline gives CDR1 MDHEN, CDR2 SYDVKM. Trimming pared 6 bases from V and 8 bases from J, leaving 11 bases between. The CDR3, as DNA: TGTGCCAGCAGCCTCAGGGGCGATTCACCCCTCCACTTT. Translating gives CASSLRGDSPLHF. The whole variable domain, remainder taken from reference TRBV28 and TRBJ1-6, is DVKVTQSSRYLVKRTGEKVFLECVQDMDHENMFWYRQDPGLGLRLIYFSYDVKMKEKGDIPEGYSVSREKKERFSLILESASTNQTSMYLCASSLRGDSPLHFGNGTRLTVT.

This clonotype came up many times. This chain links TRBV3-1 with TRBJ2-2; possibly TRBD1 or TRBD2 for D (5 bases each). The V and J ends lost 4 bases and 8 bases respectively, with 17 bases between them. Germline CDR1 reads LGHDT; CDR2 reads YNNKEL (reference sequence). The CDR3 extends over 15 amino acids. The CDR3, as DNA: TGTGCCAGCAGCCCCAACATGGGGGAGACGGGGGAGCTGTTTTTT. Translating it yields CASSPNMGETGELFF.

Ten or more counts support this clonotype. CDR3 DNA: TGTGCCAGCAGCTTCAGCTCTAGCGGCTACGAGCAGTACTTC. Residues: CASSFSSSGYEQYF. This chain connects TRBV11-2 to TRBJ2-7; 7 bases are a match to TRBD2. CDR3 length equals 14 residues. V gave up 3 bases and J gave up 3 bases; unmatched junction bases: 5. CDR1 is SGHAT, CDR2 FQNNGV, per germline. The full variable domain, in which reference TRBV11-2 and TRBJ2-7 provide the parts outside the CDR3, is EAGVAQSPRYKIIEKRQSVAFWCNPISGHATLYWYQQILGQGPKLLIQFQNNGVVDDSQLPKDRFSAERLKGVDSTLKIQPAKLEDSAVYLCASSFSSSGYEQYFGPGTRLTVT.

The gene calls are TRBV28 and TRBJ2-7; TRBD1 might be the D (5 bases). With 3 bases removed from V and 3 bases from J, the gap between germline ends came to 12 bases. The V gene's germline CDR1 is MDHEN and CDR2 SYDVKM. This CDR3 contains 14 residues. The CDR3 loop reads CASSFLTVFYEQYF. For the CDR3, the DNA is TGTGCCAGCAGTTTCCTGACAGTTTTCTACGAGCAGTACTTC.

The CDR3 protein is CASSLEGHRENIQYF. The CDR3 region has the DNA TGTGCCAGCAGCTTAGAGGGCCACAGAGAAAACATTCAGTACTTC. The chain links TRBV11-2 to TRBJ2-4; D call uncertain. The germline V gene encodes CDR1 SGHAT and CDR2 FQNNGV. This CDR3 spans 15 amino acids. V was pared by 0 bases and J by 5 bases, with 11 bases between. Drawing the rest from reference TRBV11-2 and TRBJ2-4, the complete variable domain is EAGVAQSPRYKIIEKRQSVAFWCNPISGHATLYWYQQILGQGPKLLIQFQNNGVVDDSQLPKDRFSAERLKGVDSTLKIQPAKLEDSAVYLCASSLEGHRENIQYFGAGTRLSVL.

Many counts were recorded for this clonotype. The V call is TRBV7-2, the J call TRBJ2-4, with TRBD2 matching over 9 bases. Trimming removed 3 bases from V and 5 bases from J; junction bases left unmatched: 8. From germline, CDR1 is SGHTA and CDR2 FQGNSA. The CDR3 is 16 residues long. This CDR3 is CASSFRSGGNENIQYF. CDR3 nucleotide sequence: TGTGCCAGCAGCTTTAGGAGCGGGGGGAACGAAAACATTCAGTACTTC.

This clonotype has a count of ten or more. This chain connects TRBV29-1 to TRBJ2-5, with TRBD2 matching over 9 bases. Per germline, CDR1 SQVTM and CDR2 ANQGSEA. There are 11 residues in the CDR3. Losses at the gene ends were 6 bases for V and 5 bases for J; bases not matched to a gene: 1. The CDR3 reads CSVGTSETQYF. CDR3 DNA sequence: TGCAGCGTCGGGACTAGCGAGACCCAGTACTTC.

This clonotype was counted ten times or more. The rearrangement uses TRBV19 and TRBJ1-2, with 11 bases lining up with TRBD1. This CDR3 region has 17 residues. Germline CDR1 LNHDA, CDR2 SQIVND (reference sequence). Trimming at V came to 4 bases and at J to 5 bases, leaving 12 bases not matched to a gene. CDR3 coding DNA: TGTGCCAGTAGTACTATTCCGGGACAGGGGGTTTCTTATGGCTACACCTTC. Translated: CASSTIPGQGVSYGYTF. The complete variable domain, with remaining parts taken from reference TRBV19 and TRBJ1-2, reads DGGITQSPKYLFRKEGQNVTLSCEQNLNHDAMYWYRQDPGQGLRLIYYSQIVNDFQKGDIAEGYSVSREKKESFPLTVTSAQKNPTAFYLCASSTIPGQGVSYGYTFGSGTRLTVV.

This clonotype occurred a few times. This chain uses TRBV19 with TRBJ2-1; maybe TRBD2 (5 bases). The germline CDR1 and CDR2 sequences are LNHDA and SQIVND (reference sequence). The CDR3 extends over 15 amino acids. Trimming took off 3 bases at V and 3 bases at J, with 12 bases between the two ends. Here the CDR3 DNA reads TGTGCCAGTAGTATCGAGGGAGAGGACTACAATGAGCAGTTCTTC. Its protein is CASSIEGEDYNEQFF. The full variable domain, with the rest looked up from reference TRBV19 and TRBJ2-1, is DGGITQSPKYLFRKEGQNVTLSCEQNLNHDAMYWYRQDPGQGLRLIYYSQIVNDFQKGDIAEGYSVSREKKESFPLTVTSAQKNPTAFYLCASSIEGEDYNEQFFGPGTRLTVL.

The chain combines TRBV13 with TRBJ2-7; no definite D call. The germline gives CDR1 PRHDT, CDR2 FYEKMQ (reference sequence). V was pared by 10 bases and J by 0 bases, with 16 bases between. This CDR3 spans 14 amino acids. CDR3 sequence (DNA): TGTGCCATCTGCTTCGTATCTAGCTCCTACGAGCAGTACTTC. Translated: CAICFVSSSYEQYF.

This clonotype occurred a few times. The rearrangement uses TRBV2 and TRBJ2-7; D not certain. The germline gives CDR1 SNHLY, CDR2 FYNNEI. The CDR3 length is 13 residues. Trimming stripped 2 bases from V and 4 bases from J, with 9 bases between. CDR3 nucleotides: TGTGCCAGCAGTGAACCCTCCGGGTACGAGCAGTACTTC. It specifies CASSEPSGYEQYF.

Only a few counts were recorded for this clonotype. The V call is TRBV7-2, the J call TRBJ2-2; D is tentatively TRBD1 or TRBD2 (6 bases each). Germline CDR1 and CDR2: SGHTA and FQGNSA. The CDR3 sequence is 15 residues long. V gave up 6 bases and J gave up 6 bases, with 17 bases separating them. The CDR3 region is CASRFGGRGAGELFF. The CDR3 DNA follows: TGTGCCAGCAGATTTGGGGGGCGCGGGGCCGGGGAGCTGTTTTTT.